This entry lists 32 T cell receptor beta chains sequenced from one sample in a study of spatial heterogeneity in lung cancer. Time point specified: sample taken at primary tumor resection. Antigens for these TCRs are unknown. Study-wide findings and caveats: How many expanded intratumoral alpha and beta TCRs were present tracked the tumor mutation count, which was a count of nonsynonymous mutations.

In TCRdb, the 5' RACE reads were re-called with MiXCR into one record per CDR3 protein. The table has under 7,000 distinct CDR3 sequences, around 3% seen once; the top ten hold over 20%. The source material was lung tumor tissue, sampled at surgery. The receptors stem from a male donor with early-stage non-small cell lung cancer.

This clonotype was picked up many times. This sequence joins TRBV30 and TRBJ2-1; 9 nucleotides match TRBD2. The junction had 7 bases not matched to a gene; V was cut back by 0 bases and J by 7 bases. In germline, CDR1 is GTSNPN, CDR2 SVGIG (reference sequence). This CDR3 spans 15 amino acids. CDR3 nucleotides: TGTGCCTGGAGTGTAAAAGGGACTAGCAGGAATGAGCAGTTCTTC. Amino acid sequence: CAWSVKGTSRNEQFF.

This clonotype is medium-sized in the sample. J is TRBJ1-1 and V is TRBV24-1, with D possibly matching TRBD1 (5 bases). Germline V gene lookup returns CDR1 KGHDR and CDR2 SFDVKD. The V end lost 9 bases, the J end lost 5 bases, and 15 bases lay between the germline ends. This CDR3 is 13 amino acids long. The CDR3 DNA reads as TGTGCCACCCGGATGGGCGAGGGGACTGAAGCTTTCTTT. Residues: CATRMGEGTEAFF.

This clonotype was counted many times. This chain links TRBV6-6 with TRBJ2-3, with TRBD2 matching 8 bases. The CDR3 is made up of 15 amino acids. With V trimmed by 7 bases and J by 0 bases, 6 bases remained unmatched. The germline V gene encodes CDR1 MNHNY and CDR2 SVGAGI (reference sequence). The CDR3 bases are TGTGCCAGCACCCGAAAGCGGGAGAGCACAGATACGCAGTATTTT. Amino acids: CASTRKRESTDTQYF.

This clonotype was recorded many times. The chain uses TRBV3-1 and TRBJ2-7; D may correspond to TRBD1 or TRBD2 (5 bases each). CDR1 and CDR2 (germline): LGHDT, YNNKEL (reference sequence). Trimming took 3 bases from V and 2 from J, leaving 14 bases between them. CDR3 length: 15 amino acids. The CDR3 nucleotides are TGTGCCAGCAGCCACTTTAGGGGACCGACCTACGAGCAGTACTTC. This encodes CASSHFRGPTYEQYF.

There are many counts of this clonotype. The chain combines TRBV9 with TRBJ2-1; D is uncertain. CDR1 is SGDLS, CDR2 YYNGEE, per germline. The V and J ends lost 0 bases and 7 bases respectively, with 11 bases between them. This CDR3 has 14 residues. The CDR3 nucleotides are TGTGCCAGCAGCGTAGGACAAGGTATGAATGAGCAGTTCTTC. It codes for CASSVGQGMNEQFF.

This clonotype rates as medium-sized. The chain recombines TRBV20-1 with TRBJ1-5; weak D call: TRBD1 (5 bases). The CDR3 totals 16 residues. Germline values: CDR1 DFQATT, CDR2 SNEGSKA (reference sequence). The V end lost 5 bases, the J end lost 1 base, and 18 bases lay between the germline ends. The CDR3 loop is CSAHDRRGLSNQPQHF. CDR3 DNA sequence: TGCAGTGCTCACGACAGAAGGGGCTTAAGCAATCAGCCCCAGCATTTT.

This clonotype has a count of ten or more. The chain couples TRBV12-3 or TRBV12-4 to TRBJ1-6, with TRBD1 as a possible D gene (5 bases). Trimming removed 5 bases from V and 7 bases from J, with 15 bases in between. The CDR3 extends over 15 amino acids. CDR3: CASSLSGTVNSPLHF. In DNA form, the CDR3 reads TGTGCCAGCAGTCTCTCCGGGACGGTGAATTCACCCCTCCACTTT.

This clonotype rates as medium-sized. The chain is built from TRBV29-1 and TRBJ2-7; TRBD2 matches 8 bases. V was clipped by 4 bases and J by 3 bases; unmatched bases: 2. CDR3 length equals 12 residues. Germline CDR1 is SQVTM and CDR2 is ANQGSEA. The CDR3 reads CSVGSGSYEQYF. CDR3 nucleotide sequence: TGCAGCGTTGGAAGCGGGAGCTACGAGCAGTACTTC.

Many counts were recorded for this clonotype. This chain uses TRBV5-1 with TRBJ2-5; no reliable D call. Germline-derived CDR1 and CDR2 are SGHRS and YFSETQ. V was trimmed by 4 bases and J by 5 bases, leaving 18 bases between them. The CDR3 sequence is 15 residues long. The DNA of the CDR3 is TGCGCCAGCAGCCCCCGGGCCTCAGAAGGGGAGACCCAGTACTTC. It is translated as CASSPRASEGETQYF.

This clonotype was observed many times. The V call is TRBV7-8, the J call TRBJ2-5; D might be TRBD2 (5 bases). Per the germline V gene, CDR1 is SGHVS and CDR2 is FQNEAQ. Trimming took 4 bases from V and 5 from J, leaving 5 bases between them. The CDR3 spans 11 residues. CDR3 in amino acids: CASSCGETQYF. CDR3 nucleotide sequence: TGTGCCAGCAGCTGCGGGGAGACCCAGTACTTC. The whole variable domain, remainder taken from reference TRBV7-8 and TRBJ2-5, is GAGVSQSPRYKVAKRGQDVALRCDPISGHVSLFWYQQALGQGPEFLTYFQNEAQLDKSGLPSDRFFAERPEGSVSTLKIQRTQQEDSAVYLCASSCGETQYFGPGTRLLVL.

This clonotype occurred many times. The chain carries TRBV6-1 and TRBJ1-6; D perhaps matches TRBD1 (5 bases). Germline loops: CDR1 MNHNS, CDR2 SASEGT. The germline V and J ends were trimmed by 0 bases and 7 bases, with 7 bases remaining between them. This CDR3 is built from 14 residues. The chain's CDR3 is CASSEAGENSPLHF. The CDR3 bases are TGTGCCAGCAGTGAAGCAGGGGAAAATTCACCCCTCCACTTT.

This clonotype occurred many times. V is TRBV5-4 and J is TRBJ1-3, with unresolved D. Germline CDR1 reads SGHNT; CDR2 reads YYREEE (reference sequence). CDR3 length equals 12 residues. Trimming took off 2 bases at V and 1 base at J, with 1 base between the two ends. The CDR3 DNA follows: TGTGCCAGCAGCTTATCTGGAAACACCATATATTTT. This sequence encodes CASSLSGNTIYF.

This clonotype came up many times. The rearrangement uses TRBV20-1 and TRBJ1-1, with 7 nucleotides matching TRBD1. Germline loops: CDR1 DFQATT, CDR2 SNEGSKA (reference sequence). V was clipped by 2 bases and J by 5 bases; unmatched bases: 2. This CDR3 spans 12 amino acids. CDR3 DNA: TGCAGTGCTAGAAGGGGGCGGACTGAAGCTTTCTTT. Its translation: CSARRGRTEAFF.

Many counts were recorded for this clonotype. This chain links TRBV5-1 with TRBJ2-1, with 7 bases aligning to TRBD1. CDR1 and CDR2 from the germline V gene are SGHRS and YFSETQ. This CDR3 is 17 amino acids long. V shed 2 bases and J 3 bases; nucleotides not matched to a gene: 11. Here the CDR3 reads CASSFSKGDRFYNEQFF. The CDR3 DNA sequence: TGCGCCAGCAGCTTCTCGAAAGGGGACAGATTCTACAATGAGCAGTTCTTC.

This clonotype showed up many times. CDR3 sequence: CAISEHITGEAFF. The CDR3, as DNA: TGTGCCATCAGTGAGCATATCACAGGGGAAGCTTTCTTT. The chain combines TRBV10-3 with TRBJ1-1; possibly TRBD1 for D (6 bases). The germline V and J ends were trimmed by 2 bases and 8 bases, with 12 bases remaining between them. Per germline, CDR1 ENHRY and CDR2 SYGVKD. The CDR3 is made up of 13 amino acids.

This clonotype counts as medium-sized (0.01 to 0.1%). The chain is built from TRBV7-8 and TRBJ2-1; D perhaps matches TRBD1 (6 bases). The germline V gene has CDR1 SGHVS and CDR2 FQNEAQ. V lost 3 bases and J 4 bases, leaving 10 bases between the germline ends. This CDR3 has 14 amino acids. The CDR3 loop is CASSFDRTYNEQFF. Here the CDR3 DNA reads TGTGCCAGCAGCTTCGACAGGACATACAATGAGCAGTTCTTC.

This clonotype was counted only a few times. A junction boundary mismatches the germline segment, possibly from a read error. This chain uses TRBV9 with TRBJ2-5, with a possible D match to TRBD2 (5 bases). Germline values: CDR1 SGDLS, CDR2 YYNGEE. The CDR3 consists of 13 residues. CDR3 loop: CAGSVGAEETQYF. CDR3 DNA: TGTGCCGGCAGCGTAGGAGCGGAAGAGACCCAGTACTTC.

In its sample, this clonotype was seen a few times. Sequence at one end of the junction differs from germline and may be a read error. The chain joins TRBV7-9 to TRBJ1-2; no clear D gene. The germline CDR1 and CDR2 sequences are SEHNR and FQNEAQ (reference sequence). This CDR3 is built from 12 residues. The CDR3 sequence: CASSLDTSGYAF. The CDR3, as DNA: TGTGCCAGCAGCTTAGATACTTCAGGCTACGCCTTC. The variable domain in full, with the rest retrieved from reference TRBV7-9 and TRBJ1-2, is DTGVSQNPRHKITKRGQNVTFRCDPISEHNRLYWYRQTLGQGPEFLTYFQNEAQLEKSRLLSDRFSAERPKGSFSTLEIQRTEQGDSAMYLCASSLDTSGYAFGSGTRLTVV.

This clonotype is labeled medium-sized (0.01 to 0.1%). This chain links TRBV7-3 with TRBJ2-1; 8 positions agree with TRBD2. CDR1 is SGHTA, CDR2 FQGTGA, per germline. Unmatched junction bases numbered 2, after V lost 2 bases and J lost 5 bases. CDR3 length: 14 residues. The CDR3 region is CASSLAGGNNEQFF. The CDR3 bases are TGTGCCAGCAGCTTAGCGGGAGGTAACAATGAGCAGTTCTTC. The variable domain in full, with the rest retrieved from reference TRBV7-3 and TRBJ2-1, is GAGVSQTPSNKVTEKGKYVELRCDPISGHTALYWYRQSLGQGPEFLIYFQGTGAADDSGLPNDRFFAVRPEGSVSTLKIQRTERGDSAVYLCASSLAGGNNEQFFGPGTRLTVL.

The chain employs TRBV19 and TRBJ2-1; tentatively, D is TRBD1 (6 bases). V gave up 0 bases and J gave up 3 bases, with 15 bases separating them. This CDR3 spans 17 amino acids. In germline, CDR1 is LNHDA, CDR2 SQIVND (reference sequence). The CDR3 bases are TGTGCCAGTAGTATAGATCCCGGGACACCGGGCTACAATGAGCAGTTCTTC. Amino acids: CASSIDPGTPGYNEQFF.

This clonotype was counted many times. The V call is TRBV5-1, the J call TRBJ2-2, with D possibly called TRBD1 or TRBD2 (5 bases each). Trimming took off 7 bases at V and 4 bases at J, with 23 bases between the two ends. The V gene's germline CDR1 is SGHRS and CDR2 YFSETQ. CDR3 length equals 17 residues. The DNA of the CDR3 is TGCGCCAGCGCCCGGGACGACAGTTGGACAAGCACCGGGGAGCTGTTTTTT. This encodes CASARDDSWTSTGELFF.

This clonotype is medium-sized in the sample. The chain uses TRBV11-2 and TRBJ2-7; D is undetermined. Trimming removed 3 bases at V and 4 bases at J, with 7 bases between. CDR1 is SGHAT, CDR2 FQNNGV, per germline. CDR3 length equals 12 residues. The CDR3 is CASSLLEYEQYF. The CDR3 DNA reads as TGTGCCAGCAGCTTGCTAGAGTACGAGCAGTACTTC.

There are many counts of this clonotype. The chain carries TRBV5-4 and TRBJ2-1; TRBD2 is a possible D gene (5 bases). The germline V gene encodes CDR1 SGHNT and CDR2 YYREEE (reference sequence). V lost 0 bases to trimming and J lost 3 bases, with 13 bases between them. The CDR3 consists of 16 residues. CDR3 sequence: CASSLEAAGVYNEQFF. The DNA for the CDR3 is TGTGCCAGCAGCTTGGAGGCCGCCGGGGTCTACAATGAGCAGTTCTTC.

This clonotype was counted ten times or more. This chain connects TRBV2 to TRBJ1-6; D unresolved. CDR1 and CDR2 from the germline V gene are SNHLY and FYNNEI. The CDR3 runs to 17 residues. Trimming took off 0 bases at V and 10 bases at J, with 19 bases between the two ends. CDR3 bases: TGTGCCAGCAGTGAAGCGCACCGGGCACTCAACGGCTCACCCCTCCACTTT. This sequence encodes CASSEAHRALNGSPLHF. Using reference TRBV2 and TRBJ1-6 for the parts outside the CDR3, the full variable domain is EPEVTQTPSHQVTQMGQEVILRCVPISNHLYFYWYRQILGQKVEFLVSFYNNEISEKSEIFDDQFSVERPDGSNFTLKIRSTKLEDSAMYFCASSEAHRALNGSPLHFGNGTRLTVT.

There are many counts of this clonotype. The chain joins TRBV3-1 to TRBJ1-1; D not resolved. The germline V gene encodes CDR1 LGHDT and CDR2 YNNKEL (reference sequence). Trimming took 0 bases from V and 0 from J, leaving 11 bases between them. This CDR3 has 16 residues. The CDR3 region is CASSQDRLSMNTEAFF. CDR3 bases: TGTGCCAGCAGCCAAGATCGTCTGAGCATGAACACTGAAGCTTTCTTT.

This clonotype came up many times. One end of the junction does not line up with germline, which may come from a read error. The V gene is TRBV29-1, the J gene TRBJ1-2, with D perhaps matching TRBD1 (6 bases). Germline CDR1 SQVTM, CDR2 ANQGSEA. CDR3 length equals 15 residues. The CDR3 DNA reads as TGCAGCGTTAAAGTCGGGGACAATAGCGAATATGGCGACACCTTC. Its protein product is CSVKVGDNSEYGDTF. Based on the CDR3 plus reference TRBV29-1 and TRBJ1-2, the full variable domain is SAVISQKPSRDICQRGTSLTIQCQVDSQVTMMFWYRQQPGQSLTLIATANQGSEATYESGFVIDKFPISRPNLTFSTLTVSNMSPEDSSIYLCSVKVGDNSEYGDTFGSGTRLTVV.

This clonotype was seen repeatedly, ten times or more. This chain connects TRBV5-5 to TRBJ1-1; D unresolved. Trimming shortened V by 7 bases and J by 1 base, and 11 bases separated the two germline ends. The CDR3 has 13 residues. Germline CDR1 SGHKS, CDR2 YYEKEE (reference sequence). CDR3 sequence (DNA): TGTGCCAGCCTTGCTGATCGGAACACTGAAGCTTTCTTT. Amino acids: CASLADRNTEAFF.

This clonotype was seen ten or more times. This chain joins TRBV6-6 and TRBJ2-2, with D perhaps given as TRBD1 or TRBD2 (5 bases each). The germline V gene has CDR1 MNHNY and CDR2 SVGAGI (reference sequence). This CDR3 region has 14 residues. Trimming took 6 bases from V and 1 from J, leaving 9 bases between them. The CDR3 is CASRGTMNTGELFF. CDR3 in DNA: TGTGCCAGCAGGGGGACGATGAACACCGGGGAGCTGTTTTTT.

This clonotype was observed a handful of times. The chain recombines TRBV30 with TRBJ1-1; D is uncertain. V was pared by 0 bases and J by 2 bases, with 10 bases between. CDR3 length: 14 residues. Germline V gene data show CDR1 as GTSNPN and CDR2 as SVGIG (reference sequence). The chain's CDR3 is CAWSVGDRNTEAFF. The DNA for the CDR3 is TGTGCCTGGAGTGTCGGGGATCGTAACACTGAAGCTTTCTTT. Full variable domain (missing parts from reference TRBV30 and TRBJ1-1): SQTIHQWPATLVQPVGSPLSLECTVEGTSNPNLYWYRQAAGRGLQLLFYSVGIGQISSEVPQNLSASRPQDRQFILSSKKLLLSDSGFYLCAWSVGDRNTEAFFGQGTRLTVV.

The rearrangement joins TRBV4-1 to TRBJ1-4, with D possibly matching TRBD1 (5 bases). Deletions cut 4 bases from V and 7 bases from J, with 19 bases between. CDR1 MGHRA and CDR2 YSYEKL come from the germline V gene. There are 16 residues in the CDR3. The CDR3 sequence is CASSRPVLGGGEKLFF. In nucleotides, the CDR3 is TGCGCCAGCAGCCGACCGGTTTTGGGGGGGGGTGAAAAACTGTTTTTT.

This clonotype was detected ten times or more. V is TRBV27 and J is TRBJ1-1; no clear D. Germline V gene sequence: CDR1 MNHEY, CDR2 SMNVEV (reference sequence). Trimming left V 4 bases short and J 5 bases short, with 2 bases between. This CDR3 has 10 amino acids. This chain's CDR3 is CASSSTEAFF. The CDR3, as DNA: TGTGCCAGCAGTTCAACTGAAGCTTTCTTT.

Relative to its sample, this clonotype is medium-sized. The rearrangement uses TRBV18 and TRBJ2-1; a possible D gene is TRBD1 (6 bases). Between the trimmed V and J ends, which lost 6 bases and 5 bases, there was a span of 14 bases. Germline-derived CDR1 and CDR2 are KGHSH and LQKENI. This CDR3 region has 14 residues. CDR3 nucleotides: TGTGCCAGCTCCCAACAGGGTCGCGACAATGAGCAGTTCTTC. It encodes CASSQQGRDNEQFF.